This is a list of T cell receptor beta chains from one sample in a study of blood T cells in healthy people across ages. Via MiXCR, TCRdb re-called the 5' RACE reads, giving one row per CDR3 protein. The sample contains 700,000 to 850,000 distinct CDR3 sequences, about 37% of which appear only once. The specimen sequenced was blood. These receptors came from a man younger than 30 in good health. Both conserved end residues are part of each CDR3. The D gene is left open where the match is weak. Part of the rows lack a size; the others show once, few, many or a class for expanded clones.

.	TRBV11-2	15	TRBJ2-7	few	CASSGTDYSSYEQYF	TGTGCCAGCAGCGGGACGGATTACAGCTCCTACGAGCAGTACTTC
.	TRBV2	13	TRBJ2-5	few	CASSPVREETQYF	TGTGCCAGCAGTCCCGTCAGGGAAGAGACCCAGTACTTC
TRBD1	TRBV12-3/TRBV12-4	16	TRBJ1-5	.	CASSPGQGMANQPQHF	TGTGCCAGCAGTCCGGGACAGGGGATGGCGAATCAGCCCCAGCATTTT
TRBD1	TRBV5-1	14	TRBJ1-1	.	CASSSYRGSDEAFF	TGCGCCAGCAGCTCCTACAGGGGGAGCGACGAAGCTTTCTTT
.	TRBV9	12	TRBJ2-1	.	CASSRDNGEQFF	TGTGCCAGCAGTCGGGACAACGGTGAGCAGTTCTTC
.	TRBV7-9	14	TRBJ2-5	many	CASSLGRGLETQYF	TGTGCCAGCAGCTTAGGGAGGGGGTTGGAGACCCAGTACTTC
TRBD2	TRBV3-1	16	TRBJ2-1	.	CASSLDLAGAYNERFF	TGTGCCAGCAGCCTGGACCTAGCGGGGGCCTACAATGAGCGGTTCTTC
.	TRBV10-2	14	TRBJ2-3	few	CASSESGGTDTQYF	TGCGCCAGCAGTGAATCCGGGGGCACAGATACGCAGTATTTT
.	TRBV3-1	13	TRBJ2-3	few	CASSLRGIDTQYF	TGTGCCAGCAGCTTGAGGGGGATAGATACGCAGTATTTT
.	TRBV5-5	12	TRBJ2-7	.	CASSLAGTEQYF	TGTGCTAGCAGCTTGGCAGGGACTGAGCAGTACTTC
TRBD2	TRBV4-2	16	TRBJ2-1	once	CASSQPSGGASNEQFF	TGTGCCAGCAGCCAACCCAGCGGGGGCGCCTCGAATGAGCAGTTCTTC
.	TRBV6-5	15	TRBJ2-7	few	CASSYSITGWHEQYF	TGTGCCAGCAGTTACTCGATTACAGGGTGGCACGAGCAGTACTTC
.	TRBV6-1	14	TRBJ1-2	.	CASSETAGSNGYTF	TGTGCCAGCAGTGAGACGGCCGGCTCAAATGGCTACACCTTC
.	TRBV19	14	TRBJ2-7	.	CASSIGGNSYEQYF	TGTGCCAGTAGTATAGGCGGAAACTCCTACGAGCAGTACTTC
TRBD2	TRBV2	15	TRBJ2-3	few	CASSAERGVTDTQYF	TGTGCCAGCAGTGCGGAGCGGGGGGTTACAGATACGCAGTATTTT
TRBD1	TRBV12-3/TRBV12-4	16	TRBJ1-2	many	CASSSPDRGRSYGYTF	TGTGCCAGCAGTTCCCCGGACAGGGGGCGCAGCTATGGCTACACCTTC
.	TRBV25-1	15	TRBJ2-7	few	CASSGENHPTYEQYF	TGTGCCAGCAGTGGTGAAAATCACCCTACTTACGAGCAGTACTTC
.	TRBV6-5	15	TRBJ2-5	.	CASSYQALGGETQYF	TGTGCCAGCAGTTACCAAGCTTTGGGCGGGGAGACCCAGTACTTC
TRBD1	TRBV12-3/TRBV12-4	11	TRBJ2-1	many	CASSLTGLQFF	TGTGCCAGCAGTCTGACAGGGCTCCAGTTCTTC
TRBD2	TRBV7-2	18	TRBJ2-3	.	CASSLTSLAGVNTDTQYF	TGTGCCAGCAGCTTAACCTCTTTAGCGGGGGTGAACACAGATACGCAGTATTTT
.	TRBV12-3/TRBV12-4	15	TRBJ2-5	.	CASSPLSGAWETQYF	TGTGCCAGCAGCCCCCTTTCAGGGGCCTGGGAGACCCAGTACTTC
.	TRBV7-2	13	TRBJ1-5	few	CASRPSGTQPQHF	TGTGCCAGCAGGCCGAGCGGGACTCAGCCCCAGCATTTT
.	TRBV29-1	14	TRBJ2-3	few	CSGGGVSSTDTQYF	TGCAGCGGGGGCGGGGTCTCTAGCACAGATACGCAGTATTTT
.	TRBV7-9	14	TRBJ1-2	.	CASEGRVEVYGYTF	TGTGCCTCCGAGGGGAGGGTCGAAGTCTATGGCTACACCTTC
.	TRBV24-1	16	TRBJ2-1	.	CATSDPTSSSYNEQFF	TGTGCCACCAGTGACCCGACTTCCAGCTCCTACAATGAGCAGTTCTTC
.	TRBV12-3/TRBV12-4	14	TRBJ1-1	few	CASSLTSGTYEAFF	TGTGCCAGCAGTTTAACATCCGGAACTTATGAAGCTTTCTTT
TRBD1	TRBV20-1	15	TRBJ2-3	few	CSAPPDRGQVDTQYF	TGCAGTGCCCCCCCCGACAGGGGGCAGGTAGATACGCAGTATTTT
.	TRBV27	14	TRBJ1-1	.	CASSLSVENTEAFF	TGTGCCAGCAGTTTATCGGTGGAGAACACTGAAGCTTTCTTT
.	TRBV7-9	15	TRBJ1-4	few	CASSSSQEHNEKLFF	TGTGCCAGCAGCTCATCTCAGGAGCATAATGAAAAACTGTTTTTT
.	TRBV27	13	TRBJ1-1	few	CASRRIGRDEAFF	TGTGCCAGCAGACGAATAGGCAGGGATGAAGCTTTCTTT
.	TRBV6-5	15	TRBJ2-1	.	CASSPRLAEYNEQFF	TGTGCCAGCAGTCCCCGGTTAGCGGAATACAATGAGCAGTTCTTC
.	TRBV6-5	15	TRBJ1-2	many	CASSPEGATGYGYTF	TGTGCCAGCAGTCCCGAAGGGGCTACAGGTTATGGCTACACCTTC
TRBD2	TRBV5-1	16	TRBJ2-7	few	CASSLRDSGDYNEQYF	TGCGCCAGCAGCTTGAGGGATAGCGGGGACTACAATGAGCAGTACTTC
.	TRBV27	13	TRBJ2-3	.	CASGTGFSDTQYF	TGTGCCAGCGGAACAGGGTTCTCAGATACGCAGTATTTT
TRBD2	TRBV4-3	17	TRBJ2-1	few	CASGSGVAGASYNEQFF	TGCGCCAGCGGATCCGGGGTAGCGGGGGCTTCCTACAATGAGCAGTTCTTC
.	TRBV27	15	TRBJ2-7	.	CASSFYQRFSYEQYF	TGTGCCAGCAGTTTTTACCAGCGGTTCTCCTACGAGCAGTACTTC
.	TRBV11-2	14	TRBJ2-5	.	CASSPWPSGETQYF	TGTGCCAGCAGCCCCTGGCCTTCGGGAGAGACCCAGTACTTC
TRBD2	TRBV7-9	14	TRBJ2-5	.	CASSLGSGAETQYF	TGTGCCAGCAGCTTGGGTAGCGGGGCAGAGACCCAGTACTTC
.	TRBV2	11	TRBJ1-2	.	CASRTGYGYTF	TGTGCCAGCAGGACAGGCTATGGCTACACCTTC
TRBD1	TRBV4-1	15	TRBJ2-7	.	CTSSQDGQGWYEQYF	TGCACCAGCAGCCAAGATGGACAGGGGTGGTACGAGCAGTACTTC
.	TRBV12-3/TRBV12-4	12	TRBJ2-1	many	CASTRTLNEQFF	TGTGCCAGCACCAGAACTTTGAATGAGCAGTTCTTC
TRBD2	TRBV14	15	TRBJ2-2	.	CASSQASGIAGELFF	TGTGCCAGCAGCCAGGCAAGCGGGATTGCCGGGGAGCTGTTTTTT
.	TRBV6-5	15	TRBJ1-1	few	CASSYSGQPNTEAFF	TGTGCCAGCAGTTACTCTGGACAGCCCAACACTGAAGCTTTCTTT
TRBD1	TRBV20-1	15	TRBJ2-7	.	CSAREIGTGGGEQYF	TGCAGTGCTAGAGAGATTGGGACAGGGGGCGGGGAGCAGTACTTC
.	TRBV6-5	17	TRBJ2-1	many	CASSPFLRQGPYNEQFF	TGTGCCAGCAGTCCCTTTTTACGTCAGGGCCCCTACAATGAGCAGTTCTTC
.	TRBV4-3	16	TRBJ1-3	.	CASSQGRGPLANTIYF	TGCGCCAGCAGCCAAGGCAGGGGCCCCTTGGCGAACACCATATATTTT
TRBD1	TRBV7-9	18	TRBJ2-6	.	CASSRYLGTGNGANVLTF	TGTGCCAGCAGCAGATACCTCGGGACAGGGAACGGGGCCAACGTCCTGACTTTC